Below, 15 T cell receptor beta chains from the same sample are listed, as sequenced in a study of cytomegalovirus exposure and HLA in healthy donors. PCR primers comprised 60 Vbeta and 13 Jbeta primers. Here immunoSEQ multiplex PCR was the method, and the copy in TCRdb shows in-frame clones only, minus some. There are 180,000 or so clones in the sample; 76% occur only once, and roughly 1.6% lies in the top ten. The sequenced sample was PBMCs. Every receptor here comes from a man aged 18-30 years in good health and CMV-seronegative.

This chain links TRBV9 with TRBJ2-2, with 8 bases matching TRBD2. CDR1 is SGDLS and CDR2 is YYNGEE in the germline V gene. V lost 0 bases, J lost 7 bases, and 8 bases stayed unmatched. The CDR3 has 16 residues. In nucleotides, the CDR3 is TGTGCCAGCAGCGTAGGAGTAGCGGGGTACGGCGGGGAGCTGTTTTTT. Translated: CASSVGVAGYGGELFF.

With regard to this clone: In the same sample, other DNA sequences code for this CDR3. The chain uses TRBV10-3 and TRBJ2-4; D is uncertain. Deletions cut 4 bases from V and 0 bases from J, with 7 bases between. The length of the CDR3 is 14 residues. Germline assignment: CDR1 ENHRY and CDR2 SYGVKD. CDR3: CAISGGLAKNIQYF. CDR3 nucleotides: TGTGCCATCAGTGGCGGCCTAGCCAAAAACATTCAGTACTTC.

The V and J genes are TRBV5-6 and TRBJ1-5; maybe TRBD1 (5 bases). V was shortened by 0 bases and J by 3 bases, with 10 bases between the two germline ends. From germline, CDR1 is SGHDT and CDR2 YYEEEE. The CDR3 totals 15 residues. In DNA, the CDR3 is TGTGCCAGCAGCTTGGGGGACTCCACCAATCAGCCCCAGCATTTT. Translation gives CASSLGDSTNQPQHF.

The CDR3 DNA follows: TGTGCCTGGGACACAGGGCTGGACACCATATATTTT. Translation gives CAWDTGLDTIYF. This chain joins TRBV30 and TRBJ1-3; D perhaps matches TRBD1 (6 bases). Looked up from germline, CDR1 is GTSNPN and CDR2 is SVGIG (reference sequence). Trimming cost V 5 bases and J 8 bases, with 13 bases left between them. The CDR3 contains 12 residues.

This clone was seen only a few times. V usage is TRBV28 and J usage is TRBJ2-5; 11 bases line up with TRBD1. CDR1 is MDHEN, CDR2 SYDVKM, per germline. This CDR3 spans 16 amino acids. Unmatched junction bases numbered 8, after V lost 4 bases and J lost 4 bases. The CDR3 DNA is TGTGCCAGCAGTTCTTGGACAGGGGGCCTCCCAGAGACCCAGTACTTC. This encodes CASSSWTGGLPETQYF.

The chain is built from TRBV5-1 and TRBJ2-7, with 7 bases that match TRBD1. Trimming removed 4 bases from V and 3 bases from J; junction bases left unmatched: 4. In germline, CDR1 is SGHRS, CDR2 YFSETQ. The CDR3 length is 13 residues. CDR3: CASSTGQYYEQYF. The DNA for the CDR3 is TGCGCCAGCAGCACGGGACAGTACTACGAGCAGTACTTC. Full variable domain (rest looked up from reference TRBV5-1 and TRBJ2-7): KAGVTQTPRYLIKTRGQQVTLSCSPISGHRSVSWYQQTPGQGLQFLFEYFSETQRNKGNFPGRFSGRQFSNSRSEMNVSTLELGDSALYLCASSTGQYYEQYFGPGTRLTVT.

CDR3 loop: CASSPRDRGRDQPQHF. The CDR3 coding sequence is TGTGCCAGCAGCCCCCGGGACAGGGGACGGGATCAGCCCCAGCATTTT. The rearrangement joins TRBV5-8 to TRBJ1-5; 10 bases are a match to TRBD1. Trimming took 4 bases from V and 5 from J; bases not matched to a gene: 9. This CDR3 spans 16 amino acids. Germline CDR1 SGHTS, CDR2 YDEGEE.

CDR3 protein: CASLTSGSYEQYF. DNA of the CDR3: TGTGCCAGCCTGACTAGCGGCTCCTACGAGCAGTACTTC. The chain couples TRBV2 to TRBJ2-7, with TRBD2 matching 9 bases. The germline CDR1 and CDR2 sequences are SNHLY and FYNNEI. There are 13 residues in the CDR3. Trimming cost V 8 bases and J 0 bases; bases outside gene matches: 2.

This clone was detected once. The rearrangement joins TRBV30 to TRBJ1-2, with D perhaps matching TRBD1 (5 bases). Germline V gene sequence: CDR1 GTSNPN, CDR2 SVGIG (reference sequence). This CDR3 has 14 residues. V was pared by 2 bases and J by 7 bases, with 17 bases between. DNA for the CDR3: TGTGCCTGGAGTTCGTCGACAGCTTCTAGTGGCTACACCTTC. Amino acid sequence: CAWSSSTASSGYTF.

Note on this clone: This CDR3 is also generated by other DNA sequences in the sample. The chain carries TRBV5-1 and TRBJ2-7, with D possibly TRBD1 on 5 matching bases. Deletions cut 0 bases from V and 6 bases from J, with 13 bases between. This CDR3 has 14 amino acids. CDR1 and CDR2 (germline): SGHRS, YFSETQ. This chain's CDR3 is CASSLGQGASEQYF. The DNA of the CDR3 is TGCGCCAGCAGCTTGGGGCAGGGTGCGTCCGAGCAGTACTTC.

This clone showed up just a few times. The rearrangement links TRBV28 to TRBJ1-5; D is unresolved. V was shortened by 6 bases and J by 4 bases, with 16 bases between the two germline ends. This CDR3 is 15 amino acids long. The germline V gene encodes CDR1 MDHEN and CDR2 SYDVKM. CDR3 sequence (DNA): TGTGCCAGCAGCCCTTCTGCTAATCCTAATCAGCCCCAGCATTTT. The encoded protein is CASSPSANPNQPQHF.

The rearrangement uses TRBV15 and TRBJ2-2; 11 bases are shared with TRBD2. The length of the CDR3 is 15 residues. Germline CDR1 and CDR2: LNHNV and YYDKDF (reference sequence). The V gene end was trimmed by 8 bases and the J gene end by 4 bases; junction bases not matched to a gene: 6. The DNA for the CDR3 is TGTGCCACCCTTAGCGGGAGGGCCGGCACCGGGGAGCTGTTTTTT. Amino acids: CATLSGRAGTGELFF.

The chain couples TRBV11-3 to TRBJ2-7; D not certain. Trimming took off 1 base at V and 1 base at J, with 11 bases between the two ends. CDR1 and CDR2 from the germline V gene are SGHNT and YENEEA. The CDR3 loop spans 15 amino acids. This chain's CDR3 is CASSLGPIPSYEQYF. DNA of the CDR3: TGTGCCAGCAGCTTAGGGCCGATACCTTCCTACGAGCAGTACTTC.

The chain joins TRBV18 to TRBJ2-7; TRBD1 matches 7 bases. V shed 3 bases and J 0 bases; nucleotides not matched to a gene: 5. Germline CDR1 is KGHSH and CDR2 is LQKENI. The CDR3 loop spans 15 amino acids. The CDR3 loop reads CASSPGQQSSYEQYF. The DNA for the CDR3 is TGTGCCAGCTCACCGGGACAGCAGAGCTCCTACGAGCAGTACTTC.

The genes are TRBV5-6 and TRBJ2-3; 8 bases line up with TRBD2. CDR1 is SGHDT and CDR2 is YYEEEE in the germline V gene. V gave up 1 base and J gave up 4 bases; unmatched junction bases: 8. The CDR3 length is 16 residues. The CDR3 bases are TGTGCCAGCAGCTTGCCTATATCGGGGGGGCCAGATACGCAGTATTTT. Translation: CASSLPISGGPDTQYF.